This entry lists 2 T cell receptor beta chains sequenced from one sample in a study of beta chain features in type 1 diabetes. The sequenced template was cDNA made from the entire isolated RNA. Using immunoSEQ multiplex PCR, the repertoire was profiled, and TCRdb retains in-frame clones only, with some absent. The sample holds 500,000 to 700,000 clones, roughly a sixth seen once. The sample comprised naive CD4+ T cells from blood. These receptors came from a man between 18 and 35 years old in good health.

With respect to this clone: The sample has other DNA sequences that encode this CDR3 too. This CDR3 is CASQGNQPQHF. DNA for the CDR3: TGTGCCAGTCAGGGCAATCAGCCCCAGCATTTT. The gene calls are TRBV28 and TRBJ1-5; D gene unclear. The CDR3 is made up of 11 amino acids. The germline gives CDR1 MDHEN, CDR2 SYDVKM. V was clipped by 9 bases and J by 2 bases, with 5 bases between them.

This chain uses TRBV4-3 with TRBJ1-2; 9 bases align to TRBD1. The ends lost 1 base at V and 4 bases at J; junction bases unmatched: 4. Germline V gene data show CDR1 as LGHNA and CDR2 as YSLEER. The CDR3 has 15 amino acids. The CDR3 loop reads CASSQVTGGCYGYTF. CDR3 nucleotide sequence: TGCGCCAGCAGCCAAGTGACAGGGGGGTGCTATGGCTACACCTTC.